The 2 T cell receptor beta chains listed next were all sequenced from one sample in a study of blood T cell repertoires in COVID-19. Only in-frame clones appear in the TCRdb table, and some are missing; sequencing was by immunoSEQ multiplex PCR. The sample lists 250,000 to 350,000 clones, around 85% occurring once. Specimen: PBMCs or T cells enriched from blood (not recorded which). Receptor source: a woman aged 40 to 55 who had recovered from COVID-19.

The gene calls are TRBV4-2 and TRBJ2-3; TRBD2 might be the D (6 bases). This CDR3 comprises 15 residues. Trimming took off 0 bases at V and 3 bases at J, with 10 bases between the two ends. The germline V gene encodes CDR1 LGHNA and CDR2 YNFKEQ. The CDR3 sequence is CASSQELAETDTQYF. CDR3 sequence (DNA): TGTGCCAGCAGCCAAGAGTTAGCGGAAACAGATACGCAGTATTTT.

The chain has TRBV2 and TRBJ1-6, with 7 bases fitting TRBD1. The length of the CDR3 is 13 residues. V trimming: 6 bases; J trimming: 5 bases; junction bases outside the gene matches: 1. Germline assignment: CDR1 SNHLY and CDR2 FYNNEI. This CDR3 reads CASRGQNNSPLHF. CDR3 coding DNA: TGTGCCAGCAGGGGACAGAATAATTCACCCCTCCACTTT.